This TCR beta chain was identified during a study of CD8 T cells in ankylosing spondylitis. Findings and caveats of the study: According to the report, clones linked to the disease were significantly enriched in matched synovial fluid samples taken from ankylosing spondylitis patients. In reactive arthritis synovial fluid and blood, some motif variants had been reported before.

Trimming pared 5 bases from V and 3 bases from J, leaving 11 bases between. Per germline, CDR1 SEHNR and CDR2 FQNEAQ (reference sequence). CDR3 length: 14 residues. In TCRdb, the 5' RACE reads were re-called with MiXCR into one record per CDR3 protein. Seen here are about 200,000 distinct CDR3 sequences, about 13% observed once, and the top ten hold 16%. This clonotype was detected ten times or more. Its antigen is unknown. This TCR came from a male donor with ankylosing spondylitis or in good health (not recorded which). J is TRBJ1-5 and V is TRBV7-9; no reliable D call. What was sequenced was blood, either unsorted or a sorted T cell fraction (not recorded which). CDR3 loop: CASSGGRFNQPQHF. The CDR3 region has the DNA TGTGCCAGCAGCGGAGGACGATTCAATCAGCCCCAGCATTTT.